This TCR beta chain was identified in a study of cytomegalovirus exposure and HLA in healthy donors. Researchers ran the PCR with 60 Vbeta and 13 Jbeta primers. Repertoires were generated with immunoSEQ multiplex PCR, while TCRdb's copy carries only in-frame clones and drops some. The repertoire includes 150,000 to 200,000 clones, around 79% of them detected once, and 3.5% to 5% sits in the top ten. This CDR3 spans 15 amino acids. The V and J ends lost 0 bases and 0 bases respectively, with 7 bases between them. Germline CDR1 reads SGDLS; CDR2 reads YYNGEE. Sequenced input: PBMCs. The TCR comes from a woman aged 30 to 39 in good health and CMV-seropositive. The chain links TRBV9 to TRBJ2-1, with D tentatively TRBD2 (6 bases). The CDR3 sequence is CASSVVGGSYNEQFF. CDR3 bases: TGTGCCAGCAGCGTAGTCGGGGGCTCCTACAATGAGCAGTTCTTC.